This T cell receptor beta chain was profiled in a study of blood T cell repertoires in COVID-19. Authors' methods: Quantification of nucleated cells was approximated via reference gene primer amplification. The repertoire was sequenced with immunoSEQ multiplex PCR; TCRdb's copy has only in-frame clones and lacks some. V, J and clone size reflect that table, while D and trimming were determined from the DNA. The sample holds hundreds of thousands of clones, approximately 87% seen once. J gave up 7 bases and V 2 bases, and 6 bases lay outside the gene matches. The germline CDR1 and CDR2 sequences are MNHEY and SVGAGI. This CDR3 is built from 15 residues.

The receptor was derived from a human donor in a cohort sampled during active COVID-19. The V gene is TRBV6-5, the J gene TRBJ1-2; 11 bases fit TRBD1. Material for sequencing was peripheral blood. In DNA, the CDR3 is TGTGCCAGCAGTTACCGGACAGGGGGCATAAGTGGCTACACCTTC. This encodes CASSYRTGGISGYTF.